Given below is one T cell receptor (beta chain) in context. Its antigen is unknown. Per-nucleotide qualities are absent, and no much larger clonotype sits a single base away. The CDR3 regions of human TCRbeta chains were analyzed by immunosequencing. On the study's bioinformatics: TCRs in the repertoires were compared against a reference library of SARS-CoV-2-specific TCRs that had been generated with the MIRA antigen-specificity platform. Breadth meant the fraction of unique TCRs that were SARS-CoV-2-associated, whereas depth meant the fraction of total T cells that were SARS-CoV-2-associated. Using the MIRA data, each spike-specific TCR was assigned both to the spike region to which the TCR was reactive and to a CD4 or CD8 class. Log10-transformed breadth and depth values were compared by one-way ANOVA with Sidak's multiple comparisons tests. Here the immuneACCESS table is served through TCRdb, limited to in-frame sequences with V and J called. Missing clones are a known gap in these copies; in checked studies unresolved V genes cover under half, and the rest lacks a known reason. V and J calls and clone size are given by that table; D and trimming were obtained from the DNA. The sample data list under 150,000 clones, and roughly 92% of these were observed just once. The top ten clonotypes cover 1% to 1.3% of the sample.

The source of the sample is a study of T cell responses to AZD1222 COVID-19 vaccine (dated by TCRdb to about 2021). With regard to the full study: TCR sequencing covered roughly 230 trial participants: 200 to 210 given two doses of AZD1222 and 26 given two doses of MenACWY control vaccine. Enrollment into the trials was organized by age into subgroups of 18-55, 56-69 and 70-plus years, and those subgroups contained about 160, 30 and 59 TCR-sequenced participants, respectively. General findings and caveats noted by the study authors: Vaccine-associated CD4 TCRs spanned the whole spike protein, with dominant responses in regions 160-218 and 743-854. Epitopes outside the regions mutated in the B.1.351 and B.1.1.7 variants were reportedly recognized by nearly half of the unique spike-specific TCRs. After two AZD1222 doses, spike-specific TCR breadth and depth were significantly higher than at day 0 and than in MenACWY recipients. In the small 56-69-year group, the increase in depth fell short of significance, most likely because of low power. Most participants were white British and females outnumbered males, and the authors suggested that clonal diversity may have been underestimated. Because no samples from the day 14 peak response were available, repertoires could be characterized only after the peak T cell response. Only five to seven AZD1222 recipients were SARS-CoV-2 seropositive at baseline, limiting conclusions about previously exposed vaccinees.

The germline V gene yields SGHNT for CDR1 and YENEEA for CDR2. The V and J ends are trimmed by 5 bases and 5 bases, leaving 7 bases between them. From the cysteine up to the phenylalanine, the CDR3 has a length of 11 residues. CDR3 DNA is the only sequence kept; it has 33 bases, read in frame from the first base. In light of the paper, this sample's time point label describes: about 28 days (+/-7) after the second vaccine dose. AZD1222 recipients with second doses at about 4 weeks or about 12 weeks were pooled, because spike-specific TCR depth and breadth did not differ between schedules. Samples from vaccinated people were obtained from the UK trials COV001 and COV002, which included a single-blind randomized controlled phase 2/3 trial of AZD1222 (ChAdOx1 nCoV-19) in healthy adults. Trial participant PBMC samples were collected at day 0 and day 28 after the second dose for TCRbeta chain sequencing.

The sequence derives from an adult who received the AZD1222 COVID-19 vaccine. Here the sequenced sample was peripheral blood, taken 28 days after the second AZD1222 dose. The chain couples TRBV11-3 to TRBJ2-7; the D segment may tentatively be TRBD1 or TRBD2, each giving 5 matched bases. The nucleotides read TGTGCCAGCAGCAGGGGACACGAGCAGTACTTC. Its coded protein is CASSRGHEQYF.